Below, one T cell receptor beta chain is given with its context. These data are taken from a study of blood T cell repertoires in COVID-19. Source study methods: It was from reference gene primer amplification that nucleated cell counts were estimated. Generated by immunoSEQ multiplex PCR, the TCRdb table keeps only in-frame clones and is missing some. The V and J calls and the clone size are those of that table, but D and trimming were determined from the DNA. This sample has around 190,000 clones, with 84% found just once. The origin of this receptor is a human donor in a cohort sampled during active COVID-19. The material sequenced was peripheral blood.

CDR3 sequence: CASSGTHTGELFF. DNA for the CDR3: TGTGCCAGCAGCGGGACTCATACCGGGGAGCTGTTTTTT. V gene TRBV25-1 combines with J gene TRBJ2-2; tentative D call: TRBD2 (6 bases). The CDR3 covers 13 residues. Trimming removed 6 bases from V and 5 bases from J, with 10 bases in between. Germline CDR1 MGHDK, CDR2 SYGVNS. The whole variable domain, remainder taken from reference TRBV25-1 and TRBJ2-2, is EADIYQTPRYLVIGTGKKITLECSQTMGHDKMYWYQQDPGMELHLIHYSYGVNSTEKGDLSSESTVSRIRTEHFPLTLESARPSHTSQYLCASSGTHTGELFFGEGSRLTVL.